The TCR beta chain described here comes from a study of cytotoxic CD8 clonotypes in ibrutinib-treated CLL. CDR1 is MNHEY and CDR2 is SMNVEV in the germline V gene (reference sequence). The CDR3 is 17 amino acids. The V and J ends lost 4 bases and 1 base, in that order; junction bases with no gene match: 8. Findings of the study overall: Clonality was higher at baseline than in age-matched healthy donors and tracked circulating CD8+ T-cell counts. Collection times varied between progressing and sustained-remission patients. Whereas clonality rose at ibrutinib response, it declined toward baseline at progression.

The repertoire was sequenced with immunoSEQ multiplex PCR; TCRdb's copy has only in-frame clones and lacks some. The sample includes roughly 28,000 clones, roughly 85% of them seen just once. Points on this clone: Its antigen is unknown.

This chain links TRBV27 with TRBJ2-5; 11 nucleotides agree with TRBD2. The sequencing used PBMCs, collected after 24 months of ibrutinib treatment. The sequence was collected from a human donor with chronic lymphocytic leukemia. The CDR3 spells CASSSLAGGPSQETQYF. CDR3 DNA: TGTGCCAGCAGTTCCCTAGCGGGGGGCCCGTCCCAAGAGACCCAGTACTTC.